The 9 T cell receptor beta chains presented below share a single source sample, sequenced in a study of CD4 T cells in relation to SARS-CoV-2 and coronaviruses. Libraries were prepared by immunoSEQ multiplex PCR; TCRdb keeps only in-frame clonotypes and omits some of them. The sample has some 65,000 clones, 80% to 90% seen once. CD4+ T cells from unexposed donors were obtained before the COVID-19 pandemic (2011-2018). Material: memory CD4+ T cells from PBMCs. These receptors came from a human donor in good health.

This clone was seen only a few times. This chain links TRBV6-5 with TRBJ1-1; a possible D gene is TRBD1 (5 bases). V was cut by 7 bases and J by 1 base, with 10 bases left in between. The length of the CDR3 is 13 residues. CDR1 is MNHEY and CDR2 is SVGAGI in the germline V gene. The CDR3 sequence: CASTLGGNTEAFF. CDR3 DNA: TGTGCCAGCACTCTTGGGGGGAACACTGAAGCTTTCTTT.

This clone has just one count. This chain joins TRBV18 and TRBJ2-5; D remains unclear. V was pared by 2 bases and J by 1 base, with 14 bases between. The length of the CDR3 is 16 residues. The germline gives CDR1 KGHSH, CDR2 LQKENI. The CDR3 bases are TGTGCCAGCTCACCAGATACGGTAGTCGGCCAAGAGACCCAGTACTTC. Translated: CASSPDTVVGQETQYF.

The chain employs TRBV12-3 or TRBV12-4 and TRBJ1-2; D uncertain. Trimming stripped 4 bases from V and 4 bases from J, with 10 bases between. The CDR3 loop spans 13 amino acids. The CDR3 DNA sequence: TGTGCCAGCAGTTCCGGTCGTTCCTATGGCTACACCTTC. Translating it yields CASSSGRSYGYTF.

The chain's CDR3 is CASSPHSSYNSPLHF. In DNA, the CDR3 is TGTGCCAGCAGCCCCCACAGCTCCTATAATTCACCCCTCCACTTT. This sequence joins TRBV28 and TRBJ1-6; no clear D. The V gene lost 6 bases and the J gene lost 0 bases, with 9 bases spanning the gap. The CDR3 loop spans 15 amino acids. Germline V gene lookup returns CDR1 MDHEN and CDR2 SYDVKM.

The chain has TRBV10-2 and TRBJ2-7; no firm D call. Germline V CDR1 and CDR2: WSHSY, SAAADI. The ends were cut back, 4 bases at V and 2 bases at J, with 15 bases in the middle. The CDR3 has 15 amino acids. The CDR3 DNA reads TGCGCCAGCAGTGCGCCACTGTACAACGCCTACGAGCAGTACTTC. Its protein product is CASSAPLYNAYEQYF.

The V and J genes are TRBV6-2 or TRBV6-3 and TRBJ2-1; TRBD1 matches at 11 bases. V lost 2 bases to trimming and J lost 5 bases; unmatched junction nucleotides: 2. The CDR3 sequence is 15 residues long. In germline, CDR1 is MNHEY, CDR2 SVGEGT. The CDR3 DNA reads as TGTGCCAGCAGTTACGGGACAGGGGGTCACAATGAGCAGTTCTTC. This codes for CASSYGTGGHNEQFF.

V gene TRBV11-1 combines with J gene TRBJ2-1; 7 bases agree with TRBD1. The CDR3 has 14 amino acids. Germline CDR1 reads SGHAT; CDR2 reads FQDESV (reference sequence). The V and J ends lost 5 bases and 5 bases, in that order; junction bases with no gene match: 6. The CDR3 DNA follows: TGTGCCAGCAGCGCCGGGACAGTTGACAATGAGCAGTTCTTC. Its translation is CASSAGTVDNEQFF.

The chain joins TRBV24-1 to TRBJ2-1; D may be TRBD1 (5 bases). The CDR3 has 14 residues. V lost 5 bases to trimming and J lost 2 bases, with 9 bases between them. Germline V lookup: CDR1 KGHDR, CDR2 SFDVKD. In DNA, the CDR3 is TGTGCCACCAGTGTAACAGGACCCTACAATGAGCAGTTCTTC. Its translation is CATSVTGPYNEQFF.

This chain uses TRBV18 with TRBJ2-1, with D possibly being TRBD2 (5 bases). The CDR3 runs to 13 residues. Looked up from germline, CDR1 is KGHSH and CDR2 is LQKENI. V was cut by 2 bases and J by 8 bases, with 10 bases left in between. The CDR3, as DNA: TGTGCCAGCTCACCAGAGGGTATAGATGAGCAGTTCTTC. Translated, it gives CASSPEGIDEQFF.